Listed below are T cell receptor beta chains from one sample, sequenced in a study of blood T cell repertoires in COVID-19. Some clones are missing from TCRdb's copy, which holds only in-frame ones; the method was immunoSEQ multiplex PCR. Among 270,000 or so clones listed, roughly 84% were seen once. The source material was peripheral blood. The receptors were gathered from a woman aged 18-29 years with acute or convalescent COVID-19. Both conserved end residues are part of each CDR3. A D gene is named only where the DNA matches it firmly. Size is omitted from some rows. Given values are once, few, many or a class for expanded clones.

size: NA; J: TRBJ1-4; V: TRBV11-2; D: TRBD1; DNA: TGTGCCAGCAGCTCACGCTGGGGGACAGGAGTAGAAAAACTGTTTTTT; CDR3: CASSSRWGTGVEKLFF
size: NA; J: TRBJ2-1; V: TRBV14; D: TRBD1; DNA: TGTGCCAGCAGCCAAGATTTAGGACAGGGGCAGGGGTATGGGCAGTTCTTC; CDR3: CASSQDLGQGQGYGQFF
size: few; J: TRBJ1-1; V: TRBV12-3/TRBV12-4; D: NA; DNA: TGTGCCAGCAGTCCCCAGGGGATACGAGCTTTCTTT; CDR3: CASSPQGIRAFF
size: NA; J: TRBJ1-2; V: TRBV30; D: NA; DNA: TGTGCCTGGAGTGTATCGGGAGTATCTGGCTACACCTTC; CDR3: CAWSVSGVSGYTF
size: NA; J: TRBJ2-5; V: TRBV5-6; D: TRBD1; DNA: TGTGCCAGCAGCTTGACAGGGGCGGAGACCCAGTACTTC; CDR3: CASSLTGAETQYF
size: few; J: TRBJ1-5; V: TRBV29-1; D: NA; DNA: TGCAGCGCCGGGGACTTCTTGAAGCCCCAGCATTTT; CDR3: CSAGDFLKPQHF
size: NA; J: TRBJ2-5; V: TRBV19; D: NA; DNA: TGTGCCAGTAGTATTCTGGCAAACGAAGAGACCCAGTACTTC; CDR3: CASSILANEETQYF
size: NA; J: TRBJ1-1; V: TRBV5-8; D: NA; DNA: TGTGCCAGCAGCTTCCAAGCGGGGTCCGAAGCTTTCTTT; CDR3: CASSFQAGSEAFF
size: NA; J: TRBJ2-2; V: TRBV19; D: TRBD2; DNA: TGTGCCAGTTCAACGACTAGCGGATACACCGGGGAGCTGTTTTTT; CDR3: CASSTTSGYTGELFF
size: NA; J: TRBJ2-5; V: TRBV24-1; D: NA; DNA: TGTGCCACCAGTGATAACCGGGGGTTGGTCGAAGAGACCCAGTACTTC; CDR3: CATSDNRGLVEETQYF
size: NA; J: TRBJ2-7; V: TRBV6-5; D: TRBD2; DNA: TGTGCCAGCACTAGCGGGACTACCTACGAGCAGTACTTC; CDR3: CASTSGTTYEQYF
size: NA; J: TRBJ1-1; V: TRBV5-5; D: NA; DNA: TGTGCCAGCAGCTTGGGGGGTAGCGTGGGTGGAGCTTTCTTT; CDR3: CASSLGGSVGGAFF
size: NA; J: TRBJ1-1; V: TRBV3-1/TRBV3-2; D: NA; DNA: TGTGCCAGCAGCCGCCCCCGGGGGGTAGGAAACACTGAAGCTTTCTTT; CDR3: CASSRPRGVGNTEAFF
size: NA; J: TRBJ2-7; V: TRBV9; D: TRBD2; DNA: TGTGCCAGCAGCCCCTCGGCAGCGGGGGCCCATTACGAGCAGTACTTC; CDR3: CASSPSAAGAHYEQYF
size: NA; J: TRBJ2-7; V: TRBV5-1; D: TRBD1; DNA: TGCGCCAGCAGCAGGAGACTGACAGGGGTGGACGAGCAGTACTTC; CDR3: CASSRRLTGVDEQYF
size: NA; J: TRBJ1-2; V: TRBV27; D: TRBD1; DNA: TGTGCCAGCAGTTTATCGGACAGGGGGCGCAGGGCCTATGGCTACACCTTC; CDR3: CASSLSDRGRRAYGYTF
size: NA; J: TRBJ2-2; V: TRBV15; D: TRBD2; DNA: TGTGCCACCAGCAAGGGACTAGCGGGAGGATCCGGGGAGCTGTTTTTT; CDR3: CATSKGLAGGSGELFF
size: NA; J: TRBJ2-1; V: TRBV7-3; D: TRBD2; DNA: TGTGCCAGCAGCCACGGGACTAACTACAATGAGCAGTTCTTC; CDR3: CASSHGTNYNEQFF
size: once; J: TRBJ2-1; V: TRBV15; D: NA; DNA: TGTGCCACCAGCAGGGGGGCGAGCTCCTACAATGAGCAGTTCTTC; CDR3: CATSRGASSYNEQFF
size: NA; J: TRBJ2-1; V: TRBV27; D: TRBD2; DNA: TGTGCCAGCAGGCCTCTAGCGGGACCCGACAATGAGCAGTTCTTC; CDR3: CASRPLAGPDNEQFF
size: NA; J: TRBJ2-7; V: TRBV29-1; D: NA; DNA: TGCAGCGTTGAAGGGGTAGCGGAACACTCCTACGAGCAGTACTTC; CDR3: CSVEGVAEHSYEQYF
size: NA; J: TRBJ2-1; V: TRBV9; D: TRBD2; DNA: TGTGCCAGCAGCGCCTGGGGGACTAGCGGTTACAATGAGCAGTTCTTC; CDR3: CASSAWGTSGYNEQFF
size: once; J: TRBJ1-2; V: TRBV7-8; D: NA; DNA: TGTGCCAGCAGCTTATATCGAGATGGCTACACCTTC; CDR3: CASSLYRDGYTF